This T cell receptor beta chain was obtained from a study of neurological immune-mediated disorders. Unsorted libraries were prepared from 2 million PBMCs held at -80 C. Study results and caveats: Among 34 multiple sclerosis patients, phylogenetic grouping put the repertoires of 18 into a single related-CDR3 cluster, a possible signature. Sharing of CDR3 amino acid sequences among expanded clones across subjects was absent, suggesting private repertoires in all groups.

Germline V CDR1 and CDR2: SQVTM, ANQGSEA. The CDR3 consists of 11 residues. The germline V and J ends were trimmed by 6 bases and 6 bases, with 11 bases remaining between them. In its sample, this clonotype was seen a few times. Its specificity is unknown. From 15-18 subjects, every sequencing run obtained over 180 million TCR-beta sequences. TCRdb fed the 5' RACE reads into MiXCR, producing one record per CDR3 protein. The sample lists roughly 45,000 distinct CDR3 sequences, approximately 3% occurring once. This sequence originates from a woman aged 45-65 years with multiple sclerosis. The sequencing sample was made of PBMCs. This chain joins TRBV29-1 and TRBJ1-1; possible D gene TRBD1, 5 bases. The CDR3 DNA is TGCAGCGTCGGACATGTAGCTGAAGCTTTCTTT. It encodes CSVGHVAEAFF.